Shown below are 19 T cell receptor beta chains from a single sample sequenced in a study of T cells in Graves' hyperthyroidism and ophthalmopathy. What was amplified from RNA transcripts were TCR beta CDR3 regions. When the TCR CDR3 underwent first-round RT-PCR, the HTBI primer set was used. One entry per CDR3 protein, called by TCRdb with MiXCR from the multiplex PCR reads. This sample has roughly 400,000 distinct CDR3 sequences, with more than 13% found just once. Sequencing input: blood. All receptors derive from a man aged 50 to 60 with Graves' ophthalmopathy.

The rearrangement joins TRBV20-1 to TRBJ1-5; no reliable D call. Germline V gene lookup returns CDR1 DFQATT and CDR2 SNEGSKA (reference sequence). Trimming removed 5 bases from V and 7 bases from J, with 15 bases in between. This CDR3 spans 13 amino acids. The CDR3 DNA reads TGCAGTGCTCATCGTGGGATGGGACAGCCCCAGCATTTT. As protein: CSAHRGMGQPQHF.

Ten or more counts support this clonotype. This chain links TRBV12-3 or TRBV12-4 with TRBJ2-7, with 7 positions matching TRBD2. The CDR3 runs 15 residues. J was trimmed by 0 bases and V by 5 bases; bases with no gene match: 7. The CDR3 region is CASSPGGRSSYEQYF. The CDR3 region has the DNA TGTGCCAGCAGTCCCGGGGGGAGGAGCTCCTACGAGCAGTACTTC.

Comments on this clonotype: This clone may be a read error of a much larger clone one base away. V usage is TRBV6-1 and J usage is TRBJ2-3; the match to TRBD1 covers 9 bases. CDR1 is MNHNS and CDR2 is SASEGT in the germline V gene. CDR3 length: 15 amino acids. The CDR3 sequence: CASSDGQGFTDAQYF. CDR3 DNA: TGTGCCAGCAGTGATGGACAGGGGTTCACAGATGCGCAGTATTTT.

This clonotype was counted at least ten times. The V gene is TRBV18, the J gene TRBJ2-1; D is unclear. V was trimmed by 3 bases and J by 5 bases, leaving 20 bases between them. The CDR3 runs 17 residues. Germline V gene lookup returns CDR1 KGHSH and CDR2 LQKENI. Here the CDR3 reads CASSPNAGRFDDNEQFF. For the CDR3, the DNA is TGTGCCAGCTCACCTAACGCCGGGCGGTTCGACGACAATGAGCAGTTCTTC.

The chain recombines TRBV6-5 with TRBJ1-6; 9 nucleotides agree with TRBD1. J lost 0 bases, V lost 2 bases, and 11 bases had no gene match. The germline V gene has CDR1 MNHEY and CDR2 SVGAGI. The CDR3 is 20 residues long. The CDR3: CASSYDPPDRGSSYNSPLHF. The CDR3 coding sequence is TGTGCCAGCAGTTACGATCCCCCGGACAGGGGAAGCTCCTATAATTCACCCCTCCACTTT.

The V gene is TRBV30, the J gene TRBJ1-5; D gene uncertain. CDR3 length equals 13 residues. Trimming stripped 7 bases from V and 4 bases from J, with 14 bases between. Germline values: CDR1 GTSNPN, CDR2 SVGIG (reference sequence). CDR3 amino acids: CAYSDGLNQPQHF. The CDR3 DNA reads as TGTGCCTACTCGGACGGCCTAAATCAGCCCCAGCATTTT.

This clonotype was picked up a small number of times. This sequence joins TRBV5-1 and TRBJ2-1, with D perhaps TRBD2 (6 bases). With 0 bases removed from V and 4 bases from J, the gap between germline ends came to 14 bases. The length of the CDR3 is 16 residues. Germline loops: CDR1 SGHRS, CDR2 YFSETQ. CDR3 DNA sequence: TGCGCCAGCAGCTTGGCCAGGACTACTGAGTACAATGAGCAGTTCTTC. It yields the protein CASSLARTTEYNEQFF.

This clonotype showed up many times. The rearrangement links TRBV2 to TRBJ1-2, with a possible D match to TRBD1 (5 bases). Germline CDR1 SNHLY, CDR2 FYNNEI. The ends were cut back, 10 bases at V and 7 bases at J, with 22 bases in the middle. CDR3 size: 14 residues. CDR3 residues: CATSPIDSLPGYTF. The CDR3 nucleotides read TGTGCCACCAGCCCTATAGACAGCCTCCCTGGCTACACCTTC. The full variable domain, completed using reference TRBV2 and TRBJ1-2, is EPEVTQTPSHQVTQMGQEVILRCVPISNHLYFYWYRQILGQKVEFLVSFYNNEISEKSEIFDDQFSVERPDGSNFTLKIRSTKLEDSAMYFCATSPIDSLPGYTFGSGTRLTVV.

This clonotype has just a few counts. This sequence joins TRBV6-1 and TRBJ1-1; TRBD1 matches at 8 bases. From germline, CDR1 is MNHNS and CDR2 SASEGT. The CDR3 extends over 14 amino acids. Trimming cost V 7 bases and J 0 bases; bases outside gene matches: 4. CDR3 sequence (DNA): TGTGCCAGCAAACAGGGGGTAATGAACACTGAAGCTTTCTTT. Protein: CASKQGVMNTEAFF.

This chain connects TRBV6-5 to TRBJ1-3; D ambiguous. Germline V gene lookup returns CDR1 MNHEY and CDR2 SVGAGI. This CDR3 is 13 amino acids long. V was pared by 0 bases and J by 8 bases, with 8 bases between. Here the CDR3 DNA reads TGTGCCAGCAGTTACTCGGGCCGCGACACCATATATTTT. Translation: CASSYSGRDTIYF.

For this clonotype: Since a much larger clone is just one base distant, this may be a read error. The chain employs TRBV30 and TRBJ1-2; the D is unclear. Trimming cost V 0 bases and J 4 bases, with 6 bases left between them. The CDR3 consists of 12 residues. Per the germline V gene, CDR1 is GTSNPN and CDR2 is SVGIG (reference sequence). CDR3 nucleotides: TGTGCCTGGAGTGTAGATCCCTATGGCTACACCTTC. Translated, it gives CAWSVDPYGYTF. The complete variable domain, with remaining parts taken from reference TRBV30 and TRBJ1-2, reads SQTIHQWPATLVQPVGSPLSLECTVEGTSNPNLYWYRQAAGRGLQLLFYSVGIGQISSEVPQNLSASRPQDRQFILSSKKLLLSDSGFYLCAWSVDPYGYTFGSGTRLTVV.

The V call is TRBV6-2 or TRBV6-3, the J call TRBJ1-1; D unresolved. Germline CDR1 MNHEY, CDR2 SVGEGT. This CDR3 has 16 residues. V was cut by 3 bases and J by 0 bases, with 14 bases left in between. CDR3 region: CASSYGVALMNTEAFF. The CDR3 nucleotides are TGTGCCAGCAGTTATGGGGTCGCCTTAATGAACACTGAAGCTTTCTTT.

The table lists this clonotype with a few counts. This sequence joins TRBV3-1 and TRBJ1-1; a weak D match, TRBD1 (5 bases). This CDR3 is 13 amino acids long. Trimming left V 5 bases short and J 4 bases short, with 11 bases between. The germline V gene has CDR1 LGHDT and CDR2 YNNKEL (reference sequence). CDR3 protein: CASSSDGATEAFF. In DNA form, the CDR3 reads TGTGCCAGCAGCTCTGACGGGGCCACTGAAGCTTTCTTT.

The chain employs TRBV12-3 or TRBV12-4 and TRBJ2-5; 8 positions agree with TRBD2. The CDR3 is 14 residues long. The J segment lost 3 bases and the V segment lost 1 base, leaving 1 base of the junction unmatched. CDR3 DNA: TGTGCCAGCAGTTTAGGAGCGGGAGAAGAGACCCAGTACTTC. Residues: CASSLGAGEETQYF.

This clonotype was seen a single time. The chain has TRBV19 and TRBJ2-4, with a tentative D call TRBD1 (6 bases). Trimming removed 2 bases from V and 3 bases from J, with 8 bases in between. This CDR3 spans 14 amino acids. Germline lookup yields CDR1 LNHDA and CDR2 SQIVND (reference sequence). CDR3 residues: CASSISGDKNIQYF. The CDR3 DNA reads as TGTGCCAGTAGTATATCAGGGGACAAAAACATTCAGTACTTC.

In the case of this clonotype: Given a much more abundant clone one base away, this may be a read error. This chain uses TRBV10-3 with TRBJ2-4; 14 positions agree with TRBD2. Gene TRBJ2-1 matches the end of the DNA better, so the J call may be wrong. The CDR3 runs to 15 residues. CDR1 is ENHRY and CDR2 is SYGVKD in the germline V gene. As DNA, the CDR3 is TGTGCCATCAGTCCGGGACTAGCGGGAGACAACATTCAGTTCTTC. It encodes CAISPGLAGDNIQFF.

This clonotype occurred many times. At one end the junction does not follow the germline gene, possibly because of a read error. The gene calls are TRBV2 and TRBJ1-2; a possible D gene is TRBD1 (5 bases). The CDR3 contains 15 residues. The germline CDR1 and CDR2 sequences are SNHLY and FYNNEI. This chain's CDR3 is CASTELEGVSYGYTF. The CDR3 DNA reads TGTGCCAGCACTGAACTTGAAGGGGTGAGCTATGGCTACACCTTC.

The J gene is TRBJ2-7, the V gene TRBV2, with D perhaps TRBD1 or TRBD2 (6 bases each). Germline V lookup: CDR1 SNHLY, CDR2 FYNNEI. The V gene lost 6 bases and the J gene lost 5 bases, with 11 bases spanning the gap. This CDR3 is 12 amino acids long. The CDR3 reads CASRRDTNEQYF. CDR3 DNA sequence: TGTGCCAGCAGGCGGGACACCAACGAGCAGTACTTC.

The chain is built from TRBV27 and TRBJ2-3; 9 bases are shared with TRBD2. This CDR3 has 19 amino acids. Germline CDR1 is MNHEY and CDR2 is SMNVEV (reference sequence). The trim removed 3 bases at V and 1 base at J, leaving 14 bases unmatched. The CDR3 DNA follows: TGTGCCAGCAGTTTGCTTGGTTTGGGCGGGAGGGAGGGCACAGATACGCAGTATTTT. Protein sequence: CASSLLGLGGREGTDTQYF.